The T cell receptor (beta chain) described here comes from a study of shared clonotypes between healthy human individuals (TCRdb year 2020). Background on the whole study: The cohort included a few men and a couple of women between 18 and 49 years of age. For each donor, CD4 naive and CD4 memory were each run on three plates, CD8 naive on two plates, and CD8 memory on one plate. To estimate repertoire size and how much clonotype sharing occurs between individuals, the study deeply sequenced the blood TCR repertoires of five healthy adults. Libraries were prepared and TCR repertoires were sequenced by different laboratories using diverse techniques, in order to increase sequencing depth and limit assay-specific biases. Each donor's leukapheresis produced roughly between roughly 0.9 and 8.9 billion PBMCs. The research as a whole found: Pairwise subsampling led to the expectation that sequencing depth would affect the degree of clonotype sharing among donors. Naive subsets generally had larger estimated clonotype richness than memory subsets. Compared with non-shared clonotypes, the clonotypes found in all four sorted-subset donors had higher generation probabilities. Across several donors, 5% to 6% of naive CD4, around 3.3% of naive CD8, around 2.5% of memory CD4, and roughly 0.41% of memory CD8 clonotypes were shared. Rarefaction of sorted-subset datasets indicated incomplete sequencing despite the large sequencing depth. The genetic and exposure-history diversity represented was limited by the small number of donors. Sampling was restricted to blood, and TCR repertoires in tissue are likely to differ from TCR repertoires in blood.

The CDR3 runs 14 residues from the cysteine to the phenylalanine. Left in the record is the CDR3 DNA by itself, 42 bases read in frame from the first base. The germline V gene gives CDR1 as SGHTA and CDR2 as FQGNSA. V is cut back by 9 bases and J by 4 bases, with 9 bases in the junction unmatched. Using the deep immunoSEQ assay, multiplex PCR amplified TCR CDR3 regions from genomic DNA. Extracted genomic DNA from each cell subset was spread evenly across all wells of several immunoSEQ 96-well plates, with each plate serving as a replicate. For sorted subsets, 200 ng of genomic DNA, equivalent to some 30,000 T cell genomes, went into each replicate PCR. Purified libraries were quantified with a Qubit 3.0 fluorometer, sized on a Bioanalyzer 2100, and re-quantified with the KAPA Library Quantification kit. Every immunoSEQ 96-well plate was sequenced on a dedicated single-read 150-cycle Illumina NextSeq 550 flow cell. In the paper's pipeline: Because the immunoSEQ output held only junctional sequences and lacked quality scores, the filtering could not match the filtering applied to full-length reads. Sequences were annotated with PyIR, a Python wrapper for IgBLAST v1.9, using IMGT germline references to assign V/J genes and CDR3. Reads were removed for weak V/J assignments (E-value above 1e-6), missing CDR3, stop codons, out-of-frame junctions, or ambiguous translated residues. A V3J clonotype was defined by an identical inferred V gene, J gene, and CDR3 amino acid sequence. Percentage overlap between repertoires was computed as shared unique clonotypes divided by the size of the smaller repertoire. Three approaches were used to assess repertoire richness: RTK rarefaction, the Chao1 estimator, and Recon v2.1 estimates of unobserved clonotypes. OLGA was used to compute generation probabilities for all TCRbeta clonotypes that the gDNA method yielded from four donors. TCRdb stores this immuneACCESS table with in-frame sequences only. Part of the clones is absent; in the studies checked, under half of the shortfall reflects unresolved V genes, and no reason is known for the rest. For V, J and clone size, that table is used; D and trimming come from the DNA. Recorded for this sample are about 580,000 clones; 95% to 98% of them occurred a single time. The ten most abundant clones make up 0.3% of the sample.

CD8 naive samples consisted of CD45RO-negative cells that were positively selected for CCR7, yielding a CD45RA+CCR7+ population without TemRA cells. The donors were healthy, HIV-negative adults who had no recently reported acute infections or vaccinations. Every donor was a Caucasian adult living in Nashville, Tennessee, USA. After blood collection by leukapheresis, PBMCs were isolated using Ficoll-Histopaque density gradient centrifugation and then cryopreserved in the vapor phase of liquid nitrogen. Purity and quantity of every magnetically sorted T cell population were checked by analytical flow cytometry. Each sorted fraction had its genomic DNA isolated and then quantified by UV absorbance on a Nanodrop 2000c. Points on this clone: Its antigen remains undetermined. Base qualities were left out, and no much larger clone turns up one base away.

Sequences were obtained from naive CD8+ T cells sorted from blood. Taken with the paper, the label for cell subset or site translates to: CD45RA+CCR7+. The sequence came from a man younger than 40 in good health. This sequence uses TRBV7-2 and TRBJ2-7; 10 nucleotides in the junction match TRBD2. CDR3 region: CASSETSGYYEQYF. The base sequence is TGTGCCAGTTCCGAGACTAGCGGGTATTACGAGCAGTACTTC.